This T cell receptor (beta chain) was observed in a study of T-cell memory formation after mild COVID-19. Study outcomes and limitations: Contracting CD4+ clones lay largely in CM and EM, with CD8+ ones residing in EMRA. Second-wave clones reaching peak frequency on day 37 lacked confirmed SARS-CoV-2 specificity. Pre-infection memory held some responding clones, suggesting pre-existing cross-reactive T cells responded.

In its sample, this clonotype was seen many times. Its specificity is not known. Germline loops: CDR1 SGHRS, CDR2 YFSETQ. V lost 4 bases and J 0 bases, leaving 28 bases between the germline ends. The CDR3 sequence is 21 residues long. A 5'RACE reaction primed in the constant segment made cDNA libraries of TCR alpha and TCR beta, and these carried sample barcodes and UMIs. Each CDR3 protein is one row after TCRdb ran MiXCR on the 5' RACE reads. The data contain about 260,000 distinct CDR3 sequences, about a sixth of them singletons. The chain uses TRBV5-1 and TRBJ1-4; D is perhaps TRBD1 (6 bases). Material for sequencing was PBMCs or a T cell subset sorted from them (not recorded which). The receptor's source is a man aged 18-30 years who had mild COVID-19 (a few samples of this study predate the infection). Cell type and time point are not known. The DNA for the CDR3 is TGCGCCAGCAGCCCCGGGCGGAGGGGGGCCCTAGCCAACGCAACTAATGAAAAACTGTTTTTT. This encodes CASSPGRRGALANATNEKLFF. Filled out from reference TRBV5-1 and TRBJ1-4, the complete variable domain reads KAGVTQTPRYLIKTRGQQVTLSCSPISGHRSVSWYQQTPGQGLQFLFEYFSETQRNKGNFPGRFSGRQFSNSRSEMNVSTLELGDSALYLCASSPGRRGALANATNEKLFFGSGTQLSVL.